The sequence of this TCR beta chain was determined in a study of cytomegalovirus exposure and HLA in healthy donors. Study-level findings and limits: Per a later analysis, 18,000 or so TCR beta sequences showed association with HLA alleles at 0.05 false discovery rate. A later analysis linked a missense variant in DCLRE1C to the trimming of TCR beta V and J genes.

The CDR3 extends over 15 amino acids. The ends were cut back, 6 bases at V and 7 bases at J, with 19 bases in the middle. From germline, CDR1 is SGHTS and CDR2 YDEGEE. Researchers ran the PCR with 60 Vbeta and 13 Jbeta primers. Assay: immunoSEQ multiplex PCR; the TCRdb copy retains only in-frame clones and omits some. The sample lists 250,000 to 350,000 clones, around 86% occurring once. Worth noting for this clone: The target antigen is unknown.

Sequenced sample: PBMCs. The chain recombines TRBV5-8 with TRBJ1-4; D perhaps matches TRBD1 (5 bases). This TCR was recovered from a man in his forties or fifties in good health and CMV-seropositive. The DNA for the CDR3 is TGTGCCAGCACCCCGCCGGGACGGAGGGTTGAAAAACTGTTTTTT. Its translation is CASTPPGRRVEKLFF.